Below are 21 T cell receptor beta chains sequenced from a single sample in a study of cytomegalovirus exposure and HLA in healthy donors. Primers included in the PCR were 60 Vbeta and 13 Jbeta primers. The data were produced by immunoSEQ multiplex PCR, yet TCRdb's version contains in-frame clones alone and is incomplete. The top ten clones hold 4% of a sample with 95,000 to 110,000 clones, 60% to 85% of them seen once. The specimen sequenced was PBMCs. These receptors were obtained from a man aged 45 to 65 in good health and CMV-seropositive.

CDR3 region: CASSQPRDSFTGELFF. CDR3 nucleotides: TGCGCCAGCAGCCAACCCCGGGACAGTTTCACCGGGGAGCTGTTTTTT. This rearrangement joins TRBV4-3 to TRBJ2-2; TRBD1 aligns across 7 bases. The CDR3 is 16 residues long. Germline CDR1 LGHNA, CDR2 YSLEER. The V and J ends lost 2 bases and 4 bases, in that order; junction bases with no gene match: 7.

The chain uses TRBV10-3 and TRBJ2-2, with 9 bases identical to TRBD1. V trimming: 6 bases; J trimming: 7 bases; junction bases outside the gene matches: 12. CDR1 and CDR2 (germline): ENHRY, SYGVKD. This CDR3 region has 16 residues. In DNA form, the CDR3 reads TGTGCCATCAGCGAACCTGACAGGGGGGTGGTCGGGGAGCTGTTTTTT. Its translation is CAISEPDRGVVGELFF.

The chain uses TRBV2 and TRBJ2-1, with D perhaps TRBD1 (6 bases). V gave up 2 bases and J gave up 2 bases, with 10 bases separating them. Looked up from germline, CDR1 is SNHLY and CDR2 is FYNNEI. The CDR3 contains 15 residues. CDR3 region: CASSEWQGTYNEQFF. CDR3 sequence (DNA): TGTGCCAGCAGTGAATGGCAGGGGACCTACAATGAGCAGTTCTTC.

The chain links TRBV11-3 to TRBJ2-3; the match to TRBD2 covers 8 bases. V lost 6 bases, J lost 3 bases, and 8 bases stayed unmatched. The V gene's germline CDR1 is SGHNT and CDR2 YENEEA. The CDR3 covers 15 residues. The CDR3 DNA reads TGTGCCAGCAGTAGAGCGGGAGATAGGACAGATACGCAGTATTTT. This translates into CASSRAGDRTDTQYF.

This sequence joins TRBV28 and TRBJ2-3; TRBD2 matches 16 bases. CDR3 length: 20 amino acids. Germline CDR1 is MDHEN and CDR2 is SYDVKM. The V gene end was trimmed by 6 bases and the J gene end by 0 bases; junction bases not matched to a gene: 12. This CDR3 reads CASRPLRGLAGGESTDTQYF. CDR3 sequence (DNA): TGTGCCAGCAGACCCCTCCGGGGACTAGCGGGAGGGGAAAGCACAGATACGCAGTATTTT.

This rearrangement joins TRBV7-3 to TRBJ2-7, with 9 bases lining up with TRBD2. Trimming cost V 5 bases and J 4 bases; bases outside gene matches: 9. The CDR3 runs to 15 residues. Germline values: CDR1 SGHTA, CDR2 FQGTGA. Here the CDR3 DNA reads TGTGCCAGCAGCCAGGGACTAGCCGGATTATACGAGCAGTACTTC. Protein product: CASSQGLAGLYEQYF.

The chain couples TRBV4-2 to TRBJ2-1, with 13 bases lining up with TRBD2. Germline assignment: CDR1 LGHNA and CDR2 YNFKEQ. The CDR3 is 16 residues long. V lost 1 base and J lost 8; bases outside the gene matches: 5. CDR3 loop: CASSQVRTSGSHEQFF. CDR3 sequence (DNA): TGTGCCAGCAGCCAAGTCCGGACTAGCGGGAGCCATGAGCAGTTCTTC.

A single count supports this clone. J is TRBJ2-3 and V is TRBV9; D might be TRBD1 (6 bases). Trimming removed 3 bases from V and 5 bases from J, with 25 bases in between. The CDR3 extends over 18 amino acids. CDR1 is SGDLS and CDR2 is YYNGEE in the germline V gene. The CDR3 DNA sequence: TGTGCCAGCAGCGGGGGTCTTGGGGGCCCCGACAGCGGAGATACGCAGTATTTT. It specifies CASSGGLGGPDSGDTQYF.

The V gene is TRBV5-1, the J gene TRBJ2-2; 10 bases fit TRBD1. Germline V CDR1 and CDR2: SGHRS, YFSETQ. The CDR3 covers 15 residues. With V trimmed by 4 bases and J by 6 bases, 6 bases remained unmatched. The CDR3: CASSPRTGGAGELFF. Written as DNA, the CDR3 is TGCGCCAGCAGCCCTCGGACAGGGGGTGCCGGGGAGCTGTTTTTT.

The CDR3: CASTTGGDNYYYEQYF. Written as DNA, the CDR3 is TGTGCCAGCACCACCGGAGGGGATAATTATTACTACGAGCAGTACTTC. This chain connects TRBV7-9 to TRBJ2-7, with D maybe TRBD2 (6 bases). The CDR3 length is 16 residues. The germline V gene has CDR1 SEHNR and CDR2 FQNEAQ (reference sequence). V lost 7 bases and J 3 bases, leaving 22 bases between the germline ends.

The V and J genes are TRBV28 and TRBJ2-7, with a tentative D call TRBD1 (5 bases). V was cut by 7 bases and J by 4 bases, with 11 bases left in between. Germline CDR1 MDHEN, CDR2 SYDVKM. The CDR3 contains 12 residues. CDR3 DNA: TGTGCCAGCACCAATCCAGGGTACGAGCAGTACTTC. Translating gives CASTNPGYEQYF.

V and J are TRBV28 and TRBJ1-4; possibly TRBD1 for D (5 bases). The CDR3 contains 15 residues. Trimming left V 6 bases short and J 4 bases short, with 15 bases between. Germline CDR1 is MDHEN and CDR2 is SYDVKM. The CDR3 region has the DNA TGTGCCAGCAGCAGACCCACAGGCGGTAATGAAAAACTGTTTTTT. It yields the protein CASSRPTGGNEKLFF. The full variable domain, in which reference TRBV28 and TRBJ1-4 provide the parts outside the CDR3, is DVKVTQSSRYLVKRTGEKVFLECVQDMDHENMFWYRQDPGLGLRLIYFSYDVKMKEKGDIPEGYSVSREKKERFSLILESASTNQTSMYLCASSRPTGGNEKLFFGSGTQLSVL.

CDR3 nucleotide sequence: TGTGCCAGCAGTGGTCCCTTAATACCGGGATATGGCTACACCTTC. This gives the protein CASSGPLIPGYGYTF. The chain carries TRBV28 and TRBJ1-2, with D uncertain. The CDR3 has 15 residues. Deletions cut 5 bases from V and 5 bases from J, with 18 bases between. Per the germline V gene, CDR1 is MDHEN and CDR2 is SYDVKM.

The CDR3 region is CASLDSRVGETQYF. CDR3 DNA: TGTGCCAGCCTCGACAGCCGGGTTGGAGAGACCCAGTACTTC. This chain joins TRBV11-1 and TRBJ2-5; possibly TRBD1 for D (5 bases). The CDR3 is 14 amino acids. Trimming stripped 8 bases from V and 4 bases from J, with 17 bases between. Germline V gene lookup returns CDR1 SGHAT and CDR2 FQDESV (reference sequence).

The chain employs TRBV18 and TRBJ2-2; 9 bases align to TRBD2. This CDR3 comprises 16 residues. Germline V gives CDR1 KGHSH, CDR2 LQKENI. After removal of 1 base from V and 8 bases from J, the junction contained 8 bases not matched to a gene. This CDR3 reads CASSPRGLASRGELFF. CDR3 DNA: TGTGCCAGCTCACCACGGGGACTAGCCTCACGAGGGGAGCTGTTTTTT.

This clone was detected only a few times. J is TRBJ2-2 and V is TRBV5-1; 10 bases agree with TRBD2. The junction had 11 bases not matched to a gene; V was cut back by 4 bases and J by 2 bases. Germline V gene sequence: CDR1 SGHRS, CDR2 YFSETQ. There are 18 residues in the CDR3. CDR3 loop: CASSQPVLAGVNTGELFF. The DNA of the CDR3 is TGCGCCAGCAGCCAACCGGTCCTAGCGGGAGTTAACACCGGGGAGCTGTTTTTT.

This chain connects TRBV14 to TRBJ2-3; 11 nucleotides line up with TRBD2. Trimming took 3 bases from V and 0 from J; bases not matched to a gene: 2. The CDR3 is made up of 16 amino acids. Germline-derived CDR1 and CDR2 are SGHDN and FVKESK. The CDR3 reads CASSHLAGGSTDTQYF. CDR3 sequence (DNA): TGTGCCAGCAGCCATCTAGCGGGAGGAAGCACAGATACGCAGTATTTT.

The chain couples TRBV19 to TRBJ2-1; 10 bases are shared with TRBD2. In germline, CDR1 is LNHDA, CDR2 SQIVND (reference sequence). The junction had 10 bases not matched to a gene; V was cut back by 7 bases and J by 10 bases. CDR3 length: 14 residues. The CDR3 bases are TGTGCCAGTAAGGTCCTAGCGGGAGTAGGAGAGCAGTTCTTC. Translation gives CASKVLAGVGEQFF.

The chain joins TRBV7-9 to TRBJ2-5; 9 bases map to TRBD2. This CDR3 contains 16 residues. The germline V gene has CDR1 SEHNR and CDR2 FQNEAQ (reference sequence). V was clipped by 5 bases and J by 10 bases; unmatched bases: 17. The DNA for the CDR3 is TGTGCCAGCAGCGGGGGGGGGACTAGCTCCTTCGGGGACCAGTACTTC. Translating gives CASSGGGTSSFGDQYF. Complete variable domain (other parts from reference TRBV7-9 and TRBJ2-5): DTGVSQNPRHKITKRGQNVTFRCDPISEHNRLYWYRQTLGQGPEFLTYFQNEAQLEKSRLLSDRFSAERPKGSFSTLEIQRTEQGDSAMYLCASSGGGTSSFGDQYFGPGTRLLVL.

This clone has only a few counts. The gene calls are TRBV9 and TRBJ2-7, with a weak D call TRBD1 (6 bases). Germline CDR1 is SGDLS and CDR2 is YYNGEE. V was clipped by 3 bases and J by 2 bases, with 9 bases between them. This CDR3 is built from 13 residues. CDR3: CASSGTGPYEQYF. CDR3 in DNA: TGTGCCAGCAGCGGTACAGGGCCCTACGAGCAGTACTTC.

This chain links TRBV29-1 with TRBJ1-4, with D possibly being TRBD1 (5 bases). Per germline, CDR1 SQVTM and CDR2 ANQGSEA. The ends were cut back, 7 bases at V and 5 bases at J, with 11 bases in the middle. The CDR3 is made up of 12 amino acids. The CDR3 DNA reads TGCAGCGCCGGGGGGGACAATGAAAAACTGTTTTTT. Translated: CSAGGDNEKLFF. Full variable domain (rest looked up from reference TRBV29-1 and TRBJ1-4): SAVISQKPSRDICQRGTSLTIQCQVDSQVTMMFWYRQQPGQSLTLIATANQGSEATYESGFVIDKFPISRPNLTFSTLTVSNMSPEDSSIYLCSAGGDNEKLFFGSGTQLSVL.